The T cell receptor beta chain under discussion was sequenced for a study of T cell repertoires in cytomegalovirus infection. The study's findings and limits: Summed public TCR beta family frequency identified CMV carriers bearing the relevant HLA.

The CDR3 is 13 residues long. V lost 7 bases and J 3 bases, leaving 13 bases between the germline ends. Germline values: CDR1 SQVTM, CDR2 ANQGSEA. TCRdb re-called the reads with MiXCR, one entry per CDR3 protein. The sample consists of some 600,000 distinct CDR3 sequences, roughly 24% of them appearing once. For this clonotype: What it recognizes is unknown.

This TCR was recovered from a human donor in good health (CMV status not recorded). Some clones in this sample may be carry-over from other donors' samples. Specimen: CD8+ T cells from PBMCs. The V call is TRBV29-1, the J call TRBJ1-3, with a tentative D call TRBD1 (6 bases). As DNA, the CDR3 is TGCAGCGGGACGGACAGACATGGAAACACCATATATTTT. It is translated as CSGTDRHGNTIYF. Supplemented by reference TRBV29-1 and TRBJ1-3, the full variable domain reads SAVISQKPSRDICQRGTSLTIQCQVDSQVTMMFWYRQQPGQSLTLIATANQGSEATYESGFVIDKFPISRPNLTFSTLTVSNMSPEDSSIYLCSGTDRHGNTIYFGEGSWLTVV.